This TCR beta chain originates from a study of monozygotic twins with inflammatory bowel disease (dated by TCRdb to the late 2010s). About the study as a whole: The full study comprised 28 monozygotic twin pairs: nine German pairs (four IBD-concordant, five IBD-discordant) and 19 IBD-discordant Danish pairs. Each individual had, on average, about 151 000 unique TCRalpha sequences and 181 000 unique TCRbeta sequences available for analysis. Within discordant pairs, disease-associated traits were sought mainly by comparing IBD patients with their genetically identical healthy co-twins.

To note about this clonotype: Its antigen remains unidentified.

The library was obtained by 5' RACE. Each TCR library was prepared from about 3,300 ng of total RNA. For each sample, cDNA synthesis was carried out in eight separate reactions using SMARTScribe reverse transcriptase. During cDNA synthesis, template switching introduced unique molecular identifiers that contained a 6-nucleotide sample barcode. TCRalpha and TCRbeta cDNA was amplified in two nested PCRs of roughly 17 and 9 cycles, and bead purification was carried out after each PCR. Before amplification, cDNA was treated with uracil DNA-glycosylase and purified using the QIAquick PCR purification kit. The second PCR was the step at which Illumina TruSeq-compatible adapters and sample-specific barcodes were added. TapeStation and Qubit were used to check library quality and concentration, and 4 to 6 ng of each library went into the pool. Sequencing of the pooled libraries was done on an Illumina HiSeq2500 single-index Rapid Run using custom sequencing primers and 2 x 100 bp reads. On the study's bioinformatics: MiGEC version 1.2.6 was used for UMI-based consensus assembly to correct PCR and sequencing errors. MiXCR version 2.1.1 was used to carry out V(D)J alignment, clonotype assembly and CDR3 extraction. Normalisation of gene usage, clonotype sharing and MAIT/NKT TCR abundance was achieved by analysing the top 1000, 10 000 and 20 000 clonotypes per sample. Diversity was computed as the inverse Simpson index with the vegan R package after downsampling to 27 000 UMIs. Paired Mann-Whitney U tests were applied to discordant twin pairs, with Benjamini-Hochberg correction for multiple testing. TCRdb reprocessed the reads and assigns one entry to each CDR3 protein sequence, leaving out DNA. The V and J calls reflect TCRdb's pipeline rather than the authors' work. The record for this sample contains about 330,000 distinct CDR3 sequences. The top ten clones comprise around 2% of the sample.

From each donor, a 2.5 ml peripheral blood sample was drawn into PAXgene tubes and stored at -80 degrees C. Without any T cell sorting, total RNA was extracted from whole blood using the PAXgene blood miRNA kit on an automated QIAcube. Peripheral blood from monozygotic twin pairs concordant or discordant for inflammatory bowel disease was subjected to deep TCRalpha and TCRbeta repertoire profiling with unique molecular barcoding. Smoking habits were recorded for all twin pairs, with individuals classified as current, former or never smokers. The paper as a whole reports these results and caveats: Because patients received different immunosuppressive treatments, the repertoires may have picked up extra background noise and variability between individuals. The analysis was unable to tell different T cell subtypes apart. Compared with healthy twins, IBD patients had fewer clonotypes in common with other individuals, a difference most pronounced in patients showing signs of disease activity. Measured by the inverse Simpson index, TCRbeta repertoire diversity was lower in IBD patients than in their healthy co-twins. No difference in repertoire similarity was observed between concordant and discordant twins, possibly owing to limited statistical power. No single strong signal or clonotype linked to IBD turned up in the results, so the idea that one exists was not supported.

The CDR3 covers 17 residues, taking in both the cysteine and the phenylalanine. Only the protein is on record. The germline V gene specifies LGHNT as CDR1 and FRNRAP as CDR2. This receptor was taken from a human donor with ulcerative colitis or Crohn's disease, or a healthy co-twin of an affected twin (not recorded which). The sequenced sample consisted of blood. The chain couples TRBV12-5 to TRBJ1-5; the D call from TCRdb, TRBD1, cannot be confirmed without DNA. The CDR3 region reads CASGLDNSGRFNQPQHF.